Listed below are T cell receptor beta chains from one sample, sequenced in a study of blood T cell repertoires in COVID-19. Sequenced by immunoSEQ multiplex PCR; TCRdb stores in-frame clones only, minus some. The table has about 46,000 clones, approximately 87% seen once. Sequences were obtained from peripheral blood. Every receptor here comes from a human donor in a cohort sampled during active COVID-19. Each CDR3 is given with its conserved first and last residue. The D gene is left open where the match is weak. The size field is filled for only some rows; it gives once, few, many or a size class.

D gene: .; clone size: .; V gene: TRBV20-1; J gene: TRBJ1-4; CDR3 protein: CSASLGAANEKLFF; CDR3 DNA: TGCAGTGCTAGTCTGGGGGCCGCTAATGAAAAACTGTTTTTT
D gene: TRBD1; clone size: .; V gene: TRBV28; J gene: TRBJ1-5; CDR3 protein: CASSLEGAGNQPQHF; CDR3 DNA: TGTGCCAGCAGTTTAGAGGGGGCGGGCAATCAGCCCCAGCATTTT
D gene: .; clone size: .; V gene: TRBV10-3; J gene: TRBJ1-5; CDR3 protein: CAISDVNQPQHF; CDR3 DNA: TGTGCCATCAGTGACGTTAATCAGCCCCAGCATTTT
D gene: TRBD2; clone size: .; V gene: TRBV5-4; J gene: TRBJ2-5; CDR3 protein: CASSRLARETQYF; CDR3 DNA: TGTGCCAGCAGCCGACTAGCACGAGAGACCCAGTACTTC
D gene: .; clone size: .; V gene: TRBV19; J gene: TRBJ2-5; CDR3 protein: CASSIYGQETQYF; CDR3 DNA: TGTGCCAGTAGTATATACGGCCAAGAGACCCAGTACTTC
D gene: TRBD1; clone size: once; V gene: TRBV7-6; J gene: TRBJ1-4; CDR3 protein: CASSWTGNEKLFF; CDR3 DNA: TGTGCCAGCAGCTGGACAGGGAATGAAAAACTGTTTTTT
D gene: .; clone size: .; V gene: TRBV19; J gene: TRBJ2-7; CDR3 protein: CASSIYGVHEQYF; CDR3 DNA: TGTGCCAGTAGTATTTACGGGGTCCACGAGCAGTACTTC
D gene: TRBD1; clone size: .; V gene: TRBV3-1/TRBV3-2; J gene: TRBJ1-2; CDR3 protein: CASSARTGTDGYTF; CDR3 DNA: TGTGCCAGCAGCGCTAGGACAGGGACGGATGGCTACACCTTC
D gene: TRBD1; clone size: .; V gene: TRBV27; J gene: TRBJ2-7; CDR3 protein: CASSLWTGGRGEQYF; CDR3 DNA: TGTGCCAGCAGTTTATGGACAGGGGGCAGGGGTGAGCAGTACTTC
D gene: .; clone size: .; V gene: TRBV18; J gene: TRBJ2-7; CDR3 protein: CASSPRQGSDYEQYF; CDR3 DNA: TGTGCCAGCTCACCAAGGCAGGGTAGTGACTACGAGCAGTACTTC
D gene: TRBD2; clone size: .; V gene: TRBV5-1; J gene: TRBJ2-7; CDR3 protein: CASSPGTSVLEQYF; CDR3 DNA: TGCGCCAGCAGCCCCGGGACTAGCGTCTTAGAGCAGTACTTC